The clone carrying this TCR beta chain occurred once. The CDR3 is 15 residues long. Germline CDR1 reads SGHRS; CDR2 reads YFSETQ. V lost 2 bases to trimming and J lost 5 bases, with 14 bases between them. These data belong to a study of long-term antiretroviral therapy in people with HIV. It was version v3.0 of the immunoSEQ assay that was run at survey level. TCRdb's table, derived via immunoSEQ multiplex PCR, lists solely in-frame clones and lacks some. The table has roughly 30,000 clones, approximately 90% seen once. The starting material was unsorted PBMCs, obtained 1.8 years after starting antiretroviral therapy. V and J are TRBV5-1 and TRBJ2-1; the D is unclear. The receptor's source is a woman aged 18-30 years with HIV. CDR3 in DNA: TGCGCCAGCAGCTTTGGTCGGGCCACAGACAATGAGCAGTTCTTC. It codes for CASSFGRATDNEQFF.